This T cell receptor (beta chain) comes out of a study of beta chain features in type 1 diabetes. Whole-study findings and limits: It was possible that PCR favored shorter templates, equally so in patients and controls. VDJ junctions sequenced from type 1 diabetes patients showed fewer insertions and more deletions. Compared to healthy donors, patients appeared to have naive, central memory and Treg TCRB repertoires that were more alike.

This clone appeared a few times. What it binds is unknown. Every bit of the isolated RNA underwent reverse transcription, so sequencing read expressed TCRB transcripts. Only in-frame clones appear in the TCRdb table, and some are missing; sequencing was by immunoSEQ multiplex PCR. The data show about 900,000 clones, roughly a sixth seen once. This clonotype was sampled from a young woman in good health. Sequenced sample: naive CD4+ T cells from blood.

CDR3 coding DNA: TGTGCCAGCAGTTCCCAGGAGGGGGGCCGGGAGACCCAGTACTTC. Translated: CASSSQEGGRETQYF. V and J are TRBV28 and TRBJ2-5; D possibly uses TRBD1 or TRBD2 (6 bases each). V dropped 4 bases and J dropped 5 bases, with 17 bases sitting between them. Germline lookup yields CDR1 MDHEN and CDR2 SYDVKM. CDR3 size: 15 residues.